The 27 T cell receptor beta chains below all came from one sample that was sequenced in a study of memory CD4+ T cells and cytomegalovirus serostatus (dated by TCRdb to between 2018 and 2021). A FACSAria II was used to sort memory CD4+ T cells, defined as single viable CD3+CD4+CD8-CD45RO+ cells. The method behind the library was the immunoSEQ multiplex PCR assay. TCRdb provides this immuneACCESS table in a form limited to in-frame rearrangements. Some clones are lacking; in checked studies, under half of them reflect an unresolved V gene, and why the rest are absent is not known. This sample has tens of thousands of clones in its table, and roughly 79% of those were observed once. The top ten constitute more than 1.5% of the sample. The sequenced material came from memory CD4+ T cells from blood. These receptors came from an adult in good health and CMV-seronegative.

The rearrangement joins TRBV7-2 to TRBJ2-7, with D perhaps given as TRBD1 or TRBD2 (5 bases each). The CDR3 has 16 amino acids. Germline V CDR1 and CDR2: SGHTA, FQGNSA. V was clipped by 3 bases and J by 6 bases, with 21 bases between them. Written as DNA, the CDR3 is TGTGCCAGCAGCTTGGTTCCCGGACTGACCAGGGCCGAGCAGTACTTC. Translation: CASSLVPGLTRAEQYF.

The V and J genes are TRBV7-2 and TRBJ1-4; D remains unclear. Germline CDR1 is SGHTA and CDR2 is FQGNSA. This CDR3 spans 14 amino acids. Deletions cut 3 bases from V and 3 bases from J, with 8 bases between. This chain's CDR3 is CASSLGRSNEKLFF. The CDR3 nucleotides are TGTGCCAGCAGCTTGGGCCGATCTAATGAAAAACTGTTTTTT.

J is TRBJ1-5 and V is TRBV4-3; TRBD1 matches 8 bases. The CDR3 sequence is 15 residues long. The trim removed 3 bases at V and 10 bases at J, leaving 11 bases unmatched. Germline CDR1 and CDR2: LGHNA and YSLEER. The CDR3 nucleotides read TGCGCCAGCAGCCAGACGACAGGGGCCGCTGGACCCCAGCATTTT. Protein product: CASSQTTGAAGPQHF.

The chain uses TRBV28 and TRBJ1-1, with a weak D call TRBD1 (5 bases). There are 14 residues in the CDR3. CDR1 is MDHEN and CDR2 is SYDVKM in the germline V gene. Trimming shortened V by 3 bases and J by 1 base, and 9 bases separated the two germline ends. The DNA of the CDR3 is TGTGCCAGCAGTTTGATACAGGCGAACACTGAAGCTTTCTTT. Translation gives CASSLIQANTEAFF. Together with reference TRBV28 and TRBJ1-1, the CDR3 gives the full variable domain: DVKVTQSSRYLVKRTGEKVFLECVQDMDHENMFWYRQDPGLGLRLIYFSYDVKMKEKGDIPEGYSVSREKKERFSLILESASTNQTSMYLCASSLIQANTEAFFGQGTRLTVV.

The rearrangement links TRBV6-5 to TRBJ1-1; 9 bases map to TRBD1. V gave up 2 bases and J gave up 3 bases; unmatched junction bases: 4. CDR3 length equals 15 residues. Germline CDR1 MNHEY, CDR2 SVGAGI. CDR3 sequence: CASSYRRTGDTEAFF. CDR3 nucleotide sequence: TGTGCCAGCAGTTACAGACGGACAGGGGACACTGAAGCTTTCTTT.

This clone came up once. This chain joins TRBV5-4 and TRBJ1-1; possibly TRBD1 for D (6 bases). The CDR3 runs to 15 residues. CDR1 and CDR2 from the germline V gene are SGHNT and YYREEE (reference sequence). V lost 7 bases and J lost 4, with 20 bases in between. CDR3 nucleotide sequence: TGTGCCAGCCTGCAAAAGAGGGGGTTGGGCACTGAAGCTTTCTTT. Protein: CASLQKRGLGTEAFF.

The count of this clone is one. The chain uses TRBV11-2 and TRBJ1-3; D is unresolved. There are 14 residues in the CDR3. Trimming removed 1 base from V and 10 bases from J, with 14 bases in between. Germline CDR1 reads SGHAT; CDR2 reads FQNNGV. This CDR3 is CASSLVPSAGTIYF. In DNA form, the CDR3 reads TGTGCCAGCAGCTTAGTTCCTTCGGCTGGGACCATATATTTT.

This clone was recorded a few times. The rearrangement uses TRBV4-2 and TRBJ2-3; D tentatively reads TRBD1 or TRBD2 (6 bases each). V lost 0 bases and J lost 0, with 13 bases in between. The germline gives CDR1 LGHNA, CDR2 YNFKEQ. This CDR3 region has 17 residues. The CDR3 is CASSQEGGPFSTDTQYF. Here the CDR3 DNA reads TGTGCCAGCAGCCAAGAGGGGGGCCCTTTTAGCACAGATACGCAGTATTTT.

The genes are TRBV28 and TRBJ1-4; 7 bases align to TRBD1. CDR1 is MDHEN, CDR2 SYDVKM, per germline. The junction had 8 bases not matched to a gene; V was cut back by 7 bases and J by 6 bases. This CDR3 is built from 14 residues. The CDR3 loop reads CASTPRGLDEKLFF. DNA for the CDR3: TGTGCCAGCACCCCTAGGGGGCTAGATGAAAAACTGTTTTTT.

V and J are TRBV7-3 and TRBJ2-3; 7 positions agree with TRBD1. The CDR3 has 15 amino acids. Trimming cost V 5 bases and J 0 bases; bases outside gene matches: 5. The V gene's germline CDR1 is SGHTA and CDR2 FQGTGA. CDR3 in DNA: TGTGCCAGCAGCCGAGGGGGCGCTAGCACAGATACGCAGTATTTT. Translated: CASSRGGASTDTQYF.

J is TRBJ2-5 and V is TRBV30, with 8 bases that match TRBD1. The CDR3 totals 14 residues. Germline CDR1 and CDR2: GTSNPN and SVGIG (reference sequence). V trimming: 2 bases; J trimming: 1 base; junction bases outside the gene matches: 3. CDR3 in amino acids: CAWSWTGFQETQYF. The CDR3 bases are TGTGCCTGGAGTTGGACAGGGTTCCAAGAGACCCAGTACTTC.

This clone is a singleton in its sample. In DNA, the CDR3 is TGTGCCAGCAGCGCGACAAGACCGGGACATTGGGGGCACGAGCAGTACTTC. Its protein product is CASSATRPGHWGHEQYF. This chain joins TRBV21-1 and TRBJ2-7; TRBD1, the table's D call, was not compared with the DNA. TRBV21-1 is noted as a pseudogene. The CDR3 extends over 17 amino acids.

V gene TRBV5-4 combines with J gene TRBJ2-7; 16 nucleotides align to TRBD2. V was clipped by 4 bases and J by 3 bases; unmatched bases: 4. There are 16 residues in the CDR3. Germline CDR1 and CDR2: SGHNT and YYREEE (reference sequence). The CDR3 is CASSAGLAGGLYEQYF. The CDR3 nucleotides read TGTGCCAGCAGCGCGGGACTAGCGGGGGGGCTCTACGAGCAGTACTTC.

The chain uses TRBV15 and TRBJ2-5, with D unclear. Germline CDR1 LNHNV, CDR2 YYDKDF (reference sequence). The CDR3 sequence is 13 residues long. V was trimmed by 8 bases and J by 5 bases, leaving 15 bases between them. CDR3 nucleotide sequence: TGTGCCACCTCCCGGTCCCCTTCCGAGACCCAGTACTTC. Amino acids: CATSRSPSETQYF.

This clone was recorded a few times. The chain carries TRBV7-8 and TRBJ2-7; no definite D call. Trimming took 5 bases from V and 6 from J, leaving 17 bases between them. Germline lookup yields CDR1 SGHVS and CDR2 FQNEAQ. The CDR3 is made up of 14 amino acids. The CDR3 DNA reads as TGTGCCAGCAGCGCACCCGTGTGGGTTCGCGAGCAGTACTTC. It yields the protein CASSAPVWVREQYF.

The rearrangement joins TRBV7-3 to TRBJ1-1; a possible D gene is TRBD1 (5 bases). CDR1 and CDR2 from the germline V gene are SGHTA and FQGTGA. Deletions cut 3 bases from V and 1 base from J, with 9 bases between. There are 14 residues in the CDR3. The DNA of the CDR3 is TGTGCCAGCAGCTTGGGACGGTCGAACACTGAAGCTTTCTTT. It translates to CASSLGRSNTEAFF. Looking up the rest from reference TRBV7-3 and TRBJ1-1 gives the full variable domain: GAGVSQTPSNKVTEKGKYVELRCDPISGHTALYWYRQSLGQGPEFLIYFQGTGAADDSGLPNDRFFAVRPEGSVSTLKIQRTERGDSAVYLCASSLGRSNTEAFFGQGTRLTVV.

This chain joins TRBV7-2 and TRBJ2-6; the D is unclear. V was shortened by 2 bases and J by 0 bases, with 8 bases between the two germline ends. The CDR3 runs 16 residues. Germline lookup yields CDR1 SGHTA and CDR2 FQGNSA. The CDR3 protein is CASSLQASSGANVLTF. The CDR3 DNA sequence: TGTGCCAGCAGCTTACAGGCGAGCTCTGGGGCCAACGTCCTGACTTTC.

V gene TRBV7-2 combines with J gene TRBJ2-3, with D perhaps matching TRBD1 or TRBD2 (5 bases each). Germline values: CDR1 SGHTA, CDR2 FQGNSA. V was clipped by 0 bases and J by 5 bases, with 18 bases between them. This CDR3 has 17 residues. Here the CDR3 reads CASSLAPIGGRIDTQYF. CDR3 nucleotides: TGTGCCAGCAGCTTAGCCCCTATTGGGGGTCGGATAGATACGCAGTATTTT.

The chain has TRBV9 and TRBJ2-1; no clear D gene. Per the germline V gene, CDR1 is SGDLS and CDR2 is YYNGEE. Trimming cost V 2 bases and J 9 bases, with 15 bases left between them. The CDR3 length is 14 residues. Here the CDR3 DNA reads TGTGCCAGCAGCGTCCCGGCAGACCTGGGTGAGCAGTTCTTC. This translates into CASSVPADLGEQFF.

The chain is built from TRBV27 and TRBJ1-2, with D unresolved. V lost 3 bases and J 6 bases, leaving 14 bases between the germline ends. CDR3 length: 14 amino acids. CDR1 and CDR2 from the germline V gene are MNHEY and SMNVEV (reference sequence). CDR3 coding DNA: TGTGCCAGCAGTTTTTGGGCGGGAGGGAATGGCTACACCTTC. It is translated as CASSFWAGGNGYTF.

This clone was recorded a few times. The chain uses TRBV28 and TRBJ1-4; 7 nucleotides line up with TRBD1. Trimming at V came to 6 bases and at J to 0 bases, leaving 13 bases not matched to a gene. The CDR3 totals 18 residues. Germline lookup yields CDR1 MDHEN and CDR2 SYDVKM. The CDR3 DNA reads TGTGCCAGCAGGTTAACAGGGGTAGGTAGATCAACTAATGAAAAACTGTTTTTT. This encodes CASRLTGVGRSTNEKLFF.

V gene TRBV11-2 combines with J gene TRBJ1-2, with 8 nucleotides matching TRBD1. V shed 1 base, J shed 6 bases, and the junction held 4 bases outside the gene matches. Per germline, CDR1 SGHAT and CDR2 FQNNGV. The CDR3 runs 14 residues. The CDR3 is CASSLGQGWDGYTF. In DNA, the CDR3 is TGTGCCAGCAGCTTAGGACAGGGGTGGGATGGCTACACCTTC.

The rearrangement joins TRBV2 to TRBJ2-5, with D perhaps given as TRBD1 or TRBD2 (5 bases each). This CDR3 has 14 residues. Trimming pared 5 bases from V and 4 bases from J, leaving 14 bases between. Germline lookup yields CDR1 SNHLY and CDR2 FYNNEI. This CDR3 reads CASSKAGRGETQYF. In DNA, the CDR3 is TGTGCCAGCAGTAAGGCAGGGAGAGGAGAGACCCAGTACTTC.

The chain links TRBV12-2 to TRBJ1-1; the table gives TRBD1 as D, unverified against the DNA. TRBV12-2 is described as a pseudogene. The CDR3 length is 15 residues. The CDR3 is CASRLKRQPNTEAFF. In nucleotides, the CDR3 is TGTGCAAGTCGCTTAAAGAGACAGCCGAACACTGAAGCTTTCTTT.

This sequence joins TRBV7-9 and TRBJ1-2; 7 bases match TRBD1. The CDR3 has 15 amino acids. Germline lookup yields CDR1 SEHNR and CDR2 FQNEAQ (reference sequence). V shed 5 bases, J shed 4 bases, and the junction held 10 bases outside the gene matches. CDR3 sequence (DNA): TGTGCCAGCAGCGTGAGGGACAGTTCTCTCTATGGCTACACCTTC. Translated: CASSVRDSSLYGYTF.

The chain recombines TRBV21-1 with TRBJ1-1. TRBV21-1 is listed as a pseudogene. This CDR3 comprises 15 residues. The CDR3 bases are TGTGCCAGCAGCATACCGGGACGGGGGATGGGGTTGGCTTTCTTT. It encodes CASSIPGRGMGLAFF.

This clone came up a few times. The V call is TRBV28, the J call TRBJ1-4, with TRBD1 matching 7 bases. Germline V lookup: CDR1 MDHEN, CDR2 SYDVKM. The length of the CDR3 is 12 residues. V gave up 4 bases and J gave up 14 bases; unmatched junction bases: 7. As DNA, the CDR3 is TGTGCCAGCAGTTGGCGACAGGGAGGTCTGTTTTTT. Translated, it gives CASSWRQGGLFF.